The 2 T cell receptor beta chains listed next were all sequenced from one sample in a study of identical twins. TCRdb fed the 5' RACE reads into MiXCR, producing one record per CDR3 protein. The sample has over 200,000 distinct CDR3 sequences; roughly 10% are singletons. Material: memory (CD45RO+) T cells sorted from blood. Receptors originate from a woman aged 18-35 years in good health.

V gene TRBV20-1 combines with J gene TRBJ1-2, with D possibly being TRBD1 (6 bases). The germline V and J ends were trimmed by 6 bases and 5 bases, with 13 bases remaining between them. In germline, CDR1 is DFQATT, CDR2 SNEGSKA (reference sequence). The CDR3 length is 12 residues. The CDR3 is CSANRDTYGYTF. CDR3 in DNA: TGCAGTGCAAACCGGGACACGTATGGCTACACCTTC.

This chain connects TRBV9 to TRBJ2-7, with D tentatively TRBD1 or TRBD2 (5 bases each). The germline V and J ends were trimmed by 4 bases and 6 bases, with 23 bases remaining between them. Germline values: CDR1 SGDLS, CDR2 YYNGEE. The CDR3 is 16 residues long. For the CDR3, the DNA is TGTGCCAGCAGCCCAACCACCGGGACGTACGGGTCCGAGCAGTACTTC. Translating it yields CASSPTTGTYGSEQYF.